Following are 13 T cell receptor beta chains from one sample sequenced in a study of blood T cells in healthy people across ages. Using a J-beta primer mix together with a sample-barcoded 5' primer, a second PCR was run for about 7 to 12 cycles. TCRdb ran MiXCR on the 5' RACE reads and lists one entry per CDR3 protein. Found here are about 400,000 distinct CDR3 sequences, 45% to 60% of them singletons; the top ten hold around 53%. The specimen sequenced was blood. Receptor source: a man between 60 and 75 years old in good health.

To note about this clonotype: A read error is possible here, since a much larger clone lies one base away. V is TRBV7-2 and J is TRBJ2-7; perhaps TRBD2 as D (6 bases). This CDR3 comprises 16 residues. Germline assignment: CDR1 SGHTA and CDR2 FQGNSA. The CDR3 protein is CVSSLAGTGVSYEQYF. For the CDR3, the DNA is TGTGTCAGCAGCTTAGCAGGGACGGGAGTCTCCTACGAGCAGTACTTC.

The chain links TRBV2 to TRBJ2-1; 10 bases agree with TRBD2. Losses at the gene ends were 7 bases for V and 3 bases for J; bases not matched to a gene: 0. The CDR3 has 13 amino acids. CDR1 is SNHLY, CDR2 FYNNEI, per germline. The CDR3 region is CASKRGGYNEQFF. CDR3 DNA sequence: TGTGCCAGCAAGCGGGGGGGCTACAATGAGCAGTTCTTC.

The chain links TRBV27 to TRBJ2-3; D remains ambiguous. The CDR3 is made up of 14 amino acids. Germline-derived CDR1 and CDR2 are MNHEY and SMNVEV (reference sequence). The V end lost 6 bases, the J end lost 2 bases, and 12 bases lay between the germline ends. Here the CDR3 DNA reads TGTGCCAGCAGCGTCTCCCGGGCCACAGATACGCAGTATTTT. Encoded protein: CASSVSRATDTQYF.

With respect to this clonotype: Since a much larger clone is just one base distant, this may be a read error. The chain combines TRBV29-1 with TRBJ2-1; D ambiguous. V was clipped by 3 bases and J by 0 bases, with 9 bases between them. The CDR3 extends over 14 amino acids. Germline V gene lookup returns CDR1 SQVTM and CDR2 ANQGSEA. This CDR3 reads CSVDAETSYNEQFF. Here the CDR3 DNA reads TGCAGCGTTGATGCTGAAACCTCCTACAATGAGCAGTTCTTC.

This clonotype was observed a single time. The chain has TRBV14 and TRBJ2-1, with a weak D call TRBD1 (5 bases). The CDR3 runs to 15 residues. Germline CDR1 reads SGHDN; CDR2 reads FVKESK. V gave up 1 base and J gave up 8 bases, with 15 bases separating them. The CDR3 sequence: CASSQGQGRRDEQFF. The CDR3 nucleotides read TGTGCCAGCAGCCAAGGGCAGGGAAGAAGGGATGAGCAGTTCTTC.

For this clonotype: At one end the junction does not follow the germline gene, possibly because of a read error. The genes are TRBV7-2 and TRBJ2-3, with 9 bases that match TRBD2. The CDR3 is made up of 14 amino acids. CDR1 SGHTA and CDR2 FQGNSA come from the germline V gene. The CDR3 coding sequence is TGTGCCAGCAGCCTTAGCGGGGGAGAAGATGCGCAGTATTTT. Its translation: CASSLSGGEDAQYF.

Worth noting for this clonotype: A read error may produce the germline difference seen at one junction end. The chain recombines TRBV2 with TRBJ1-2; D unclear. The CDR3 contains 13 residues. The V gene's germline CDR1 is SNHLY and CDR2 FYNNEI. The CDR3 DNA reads TGTGCCGGCAGTGAAGAATTTGGGAATGGCTACACCTTC. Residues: CAGSEEFGNGYTF.

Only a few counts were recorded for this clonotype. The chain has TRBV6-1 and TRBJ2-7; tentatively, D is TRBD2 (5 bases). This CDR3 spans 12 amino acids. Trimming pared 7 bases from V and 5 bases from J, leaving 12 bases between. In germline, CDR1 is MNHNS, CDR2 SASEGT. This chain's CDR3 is CASKSSLHEQYF. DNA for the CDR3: TGTGCCAGCAAATCTAGCCTCCACGAGCAGTACTTC.

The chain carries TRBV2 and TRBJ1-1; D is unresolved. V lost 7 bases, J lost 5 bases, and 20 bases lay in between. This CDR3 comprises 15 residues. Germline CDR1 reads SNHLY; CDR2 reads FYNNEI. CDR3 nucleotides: TGTGCCAGCACCGGCAGCTGGGAAAAAGGGACTGAAGCTTTCTTT. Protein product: CASTGSWEKGTEAFF.

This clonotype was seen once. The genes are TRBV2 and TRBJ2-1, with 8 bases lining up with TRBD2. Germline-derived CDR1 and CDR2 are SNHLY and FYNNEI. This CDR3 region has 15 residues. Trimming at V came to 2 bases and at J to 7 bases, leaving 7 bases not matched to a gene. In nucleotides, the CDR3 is TGTGCCAGCAGTGAATCCGGGGGGGCGGGTAATGAGCAGTTCTTC. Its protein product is CASSESGGAGNEQFF.

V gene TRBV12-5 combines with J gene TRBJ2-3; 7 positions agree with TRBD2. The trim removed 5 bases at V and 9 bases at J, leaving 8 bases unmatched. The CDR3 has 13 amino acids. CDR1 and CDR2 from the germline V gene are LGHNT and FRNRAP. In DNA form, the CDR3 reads TGTGCTAGTGGTGCAAATCCCGGGGGGACGCAGTATTTT. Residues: CASGANPGGTQYF.

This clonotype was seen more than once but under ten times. For the CDR3, the DNA is TGTGCCAGCAGTGCCCTACTAGATGTAATGAGGCAAGAGACCCAGTACTTC. This gives the protein CASSALLDVMRQETQYF. The chain is built from TRBV25-1 and TRBJ2-5, with a weak D call TRBD2 (5 bases). Germline V gives CDR1 MGHDK, CDR2 SYGVNS. The CDR3 spans 17 residues. V lost 4 bases and J lost 2, with 20 bases in between. Full variable domain (remainder filled in from reference TRBV25-1 and TRBJ2-5): EADIYQTPRYLVIGTGKKITLECSQTMGHDKMYWYQQDPGMELHLIHYSYGVNSTEKGDLSSESTVSRIRTEHFPLTLESARPSHTSQYLCASSALLDVMRQETQYFGPGTRLLVL.

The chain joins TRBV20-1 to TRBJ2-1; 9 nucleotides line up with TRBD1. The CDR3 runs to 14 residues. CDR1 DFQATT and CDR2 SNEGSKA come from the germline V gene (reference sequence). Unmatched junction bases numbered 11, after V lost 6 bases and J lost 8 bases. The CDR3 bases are TGCAGTGCATTCCGGGGGACAGGGCCGCATGAGCAGTTCTTC. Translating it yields CSAFRGTGPHEQFF.